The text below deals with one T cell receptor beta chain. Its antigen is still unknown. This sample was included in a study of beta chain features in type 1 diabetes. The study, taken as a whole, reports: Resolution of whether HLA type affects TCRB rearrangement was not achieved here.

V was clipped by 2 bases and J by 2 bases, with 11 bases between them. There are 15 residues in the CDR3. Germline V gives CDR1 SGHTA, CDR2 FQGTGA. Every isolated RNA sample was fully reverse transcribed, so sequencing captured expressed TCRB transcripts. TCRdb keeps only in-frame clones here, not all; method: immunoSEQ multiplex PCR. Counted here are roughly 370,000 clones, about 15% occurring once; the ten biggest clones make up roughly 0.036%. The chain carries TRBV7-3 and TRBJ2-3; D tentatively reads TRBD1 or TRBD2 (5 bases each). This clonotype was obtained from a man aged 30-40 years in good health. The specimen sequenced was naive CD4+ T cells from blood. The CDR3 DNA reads TGTGCCAGCAGCTTAGTCGGGACCCCCACAGATACGCAGTATTTT. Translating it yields CASSLVGTPTDTQYF.